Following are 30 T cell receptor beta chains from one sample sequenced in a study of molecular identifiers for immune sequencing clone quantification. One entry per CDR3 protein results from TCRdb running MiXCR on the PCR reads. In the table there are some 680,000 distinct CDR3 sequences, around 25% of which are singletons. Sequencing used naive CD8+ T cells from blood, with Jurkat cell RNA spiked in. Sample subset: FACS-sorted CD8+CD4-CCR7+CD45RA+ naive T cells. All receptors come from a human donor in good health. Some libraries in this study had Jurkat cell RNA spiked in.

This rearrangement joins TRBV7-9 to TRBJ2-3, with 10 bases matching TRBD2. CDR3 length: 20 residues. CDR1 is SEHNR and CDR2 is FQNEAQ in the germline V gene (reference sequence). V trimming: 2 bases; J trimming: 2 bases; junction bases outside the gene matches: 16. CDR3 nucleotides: TGTGCCAGCAGCTTACGACTAGCGGGCGCCTCGGGCTCACTCACAGATACGCAGTATTTT. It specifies CASSLRLAGASGSLTDTQYF.

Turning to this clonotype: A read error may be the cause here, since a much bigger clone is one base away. CDR3 sequence (DNA): TGTGCCAGCAGCCCGTATGGCGGGAGCTTTCTCTTC. This translates into CASSPYGGSFLF. V is TRBV28 and J is TRBJ2-1; TRBD2 agrees at 7 bases. From germline, CDR1 is MDHEN and CDR2 SYDVKM. The CDR3 has 12 amino acids. The full variable domain, its missing parts supplied by reference TRBV28 and TRBJ2-1, is DVKVTQSSRYLVKRTGEKVFLECVQDMDHENMFWYRQDPGLGLRLIYFSYDVKMKEKGDIPEGYSVSREKKERFSLILESASTNQTSMYLCASSPYGGSFLFGPGTRLTVL.

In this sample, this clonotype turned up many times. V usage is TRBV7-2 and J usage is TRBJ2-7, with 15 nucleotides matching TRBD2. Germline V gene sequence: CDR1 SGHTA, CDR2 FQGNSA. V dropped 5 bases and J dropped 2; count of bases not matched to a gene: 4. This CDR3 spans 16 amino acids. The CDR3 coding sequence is TGTGCCAGCAGCCGGGGACTAGCGGGAGGTACCTACGAGCAGTACTTC. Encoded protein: CASSRGLAGGTYEQYF.

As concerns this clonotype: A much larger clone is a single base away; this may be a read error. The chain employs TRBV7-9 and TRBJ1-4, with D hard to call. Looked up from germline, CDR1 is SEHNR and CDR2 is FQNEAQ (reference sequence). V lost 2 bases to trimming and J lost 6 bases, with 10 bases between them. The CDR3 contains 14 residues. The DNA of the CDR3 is TGTGCCAGCAGCTTATTCACAGTGGATGAAAAACTGTTTTTT. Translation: CASSLFTVDEKLFF.

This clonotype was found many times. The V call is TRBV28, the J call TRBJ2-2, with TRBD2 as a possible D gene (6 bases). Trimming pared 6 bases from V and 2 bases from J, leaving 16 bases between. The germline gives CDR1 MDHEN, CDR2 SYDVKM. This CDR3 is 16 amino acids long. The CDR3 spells CASRGGTYLNTGELFF. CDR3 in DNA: TGTGCCAGCAGGGGCGGGACCTACCTCAACACCGGGGAGCTGTTTTTT.

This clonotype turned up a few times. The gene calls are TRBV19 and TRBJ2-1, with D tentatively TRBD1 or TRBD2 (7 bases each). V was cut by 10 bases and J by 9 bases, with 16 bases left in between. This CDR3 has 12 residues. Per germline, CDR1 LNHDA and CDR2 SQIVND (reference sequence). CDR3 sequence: CATREGALEQFF. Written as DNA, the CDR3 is TGTGCCACCAGGGAGGGGGCACTTGAGCAGTTCTTC. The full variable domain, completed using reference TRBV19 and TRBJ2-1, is DGGITQSPKYLFRKEGQNVTLSCEQNLNHDAMYWYRQDPGQGLRLIYYSQIVNDFQKGDIAEGYSVSREKKESFPLTVTSAQKNPTAFYLCATREGALEQFFGPGTRLTVL.

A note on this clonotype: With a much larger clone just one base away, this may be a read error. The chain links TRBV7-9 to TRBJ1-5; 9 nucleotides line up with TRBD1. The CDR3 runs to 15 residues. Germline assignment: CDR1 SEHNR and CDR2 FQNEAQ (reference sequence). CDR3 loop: CASSRDRDSKQPQHF. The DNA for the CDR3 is TGTGCCAGCAGCCGGGACAGGGATAGCAAACAGCCCCAGCATTTT.

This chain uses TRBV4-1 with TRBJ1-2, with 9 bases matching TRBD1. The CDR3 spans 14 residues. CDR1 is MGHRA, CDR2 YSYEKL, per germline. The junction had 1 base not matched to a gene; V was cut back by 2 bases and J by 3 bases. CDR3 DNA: TGCGCCAGCAGCCAACGGACAGGGGACTATGGCTACACCTTC. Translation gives CASSQRTGDYGYTF.

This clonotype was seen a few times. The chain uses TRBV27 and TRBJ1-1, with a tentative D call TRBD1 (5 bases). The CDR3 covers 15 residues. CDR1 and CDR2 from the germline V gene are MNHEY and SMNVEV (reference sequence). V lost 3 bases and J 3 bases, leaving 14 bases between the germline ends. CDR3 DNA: TGTGCCAGCAGTTTCTCGTTGGGGGGAGACACTGAAGCTTTCTTT. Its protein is CASSFSLGGDTEAFF.

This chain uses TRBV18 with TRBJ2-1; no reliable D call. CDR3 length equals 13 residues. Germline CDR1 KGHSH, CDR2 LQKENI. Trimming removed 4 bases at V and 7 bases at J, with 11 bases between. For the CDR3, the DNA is TGTGCCAGCTCACAAATCCCCTGGAATGAGCAGTTCTTC. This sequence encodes CASSQIPWNEQFF. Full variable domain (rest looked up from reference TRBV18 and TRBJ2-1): NAGVMQNPRHLVRRRGQEARLRCSPMKGHSHVYWYRQLPEEGLKFMVYLQKENIIDESGMPKERFSAEFPKEGPSILRIQQVVRGDSAAYFCASSQIPWNEQFFGPGTRLTVL.

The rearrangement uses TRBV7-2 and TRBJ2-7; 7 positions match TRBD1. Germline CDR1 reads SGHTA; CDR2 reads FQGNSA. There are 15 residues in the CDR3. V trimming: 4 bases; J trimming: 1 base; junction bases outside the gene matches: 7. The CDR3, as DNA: TGTGCCAGCAGCTCTGAGACAGGGACATCCTACGAGCAGTACTTC. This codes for CASSSETGTSYEQYF.

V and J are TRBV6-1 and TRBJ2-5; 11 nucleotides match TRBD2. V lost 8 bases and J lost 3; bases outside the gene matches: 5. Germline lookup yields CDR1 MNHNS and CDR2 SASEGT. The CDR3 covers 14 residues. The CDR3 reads CASLTSGGEETQYF. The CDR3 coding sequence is TGTGCCAGCCTAACTAGCGGGGGAGAAGAGACCCAGTACTTC.

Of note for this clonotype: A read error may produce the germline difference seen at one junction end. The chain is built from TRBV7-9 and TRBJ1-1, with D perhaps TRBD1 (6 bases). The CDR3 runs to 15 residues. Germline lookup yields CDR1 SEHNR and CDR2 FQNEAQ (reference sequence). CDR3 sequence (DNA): TGTGCCAGCGGCTCACCTAGGGGGGTCCCCGCTGAGGCTTTCTTT. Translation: CASGSPRGVPAEAFF.

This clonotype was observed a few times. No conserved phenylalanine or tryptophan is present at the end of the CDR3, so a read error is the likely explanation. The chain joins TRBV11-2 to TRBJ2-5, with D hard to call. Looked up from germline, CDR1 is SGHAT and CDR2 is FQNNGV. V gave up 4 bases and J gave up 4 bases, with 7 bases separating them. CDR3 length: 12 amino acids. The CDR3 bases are TGTGCCAGCAGCTCCCCGTTAGAGACCCAGTACCTC. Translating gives CASSSPLETQYL.

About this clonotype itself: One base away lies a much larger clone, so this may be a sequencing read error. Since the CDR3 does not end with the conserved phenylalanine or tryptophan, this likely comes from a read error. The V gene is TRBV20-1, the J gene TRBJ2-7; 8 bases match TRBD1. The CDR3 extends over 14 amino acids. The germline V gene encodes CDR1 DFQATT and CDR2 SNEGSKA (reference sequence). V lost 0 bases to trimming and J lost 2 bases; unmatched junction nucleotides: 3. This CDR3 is CSARDRDRPYEQYL. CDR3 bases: TGCAGTGCTAGAGATAGGGACAGGCCCTACGAGCAGTACCTC.

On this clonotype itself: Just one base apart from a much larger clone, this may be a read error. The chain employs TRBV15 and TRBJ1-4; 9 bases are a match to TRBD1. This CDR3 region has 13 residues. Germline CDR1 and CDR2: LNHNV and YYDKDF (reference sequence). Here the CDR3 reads CATRDRGDEKLCF. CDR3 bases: TGTGCCACCAGGGACAGGGGTGACGAAAAACTGTGTTTT.

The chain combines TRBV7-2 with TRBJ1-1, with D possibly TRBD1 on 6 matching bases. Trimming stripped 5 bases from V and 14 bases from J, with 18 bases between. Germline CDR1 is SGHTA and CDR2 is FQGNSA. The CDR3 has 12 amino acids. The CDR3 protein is CASSTTGLEPFF. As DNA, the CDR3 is TGTGCCAGCAGCACGACAGGCCTGGAACCATTCTTT. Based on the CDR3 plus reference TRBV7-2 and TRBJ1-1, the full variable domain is GAGVSQSPSNKVTEKGKDVELRCDPISGHTALYWYRQSLGQGLEFLIYFQGNSAPDKSGLPSDRFSAERTGGSVSTLTIQRTQQEDSAVYLCASSTTGLEPFFGQGTRLTVV.

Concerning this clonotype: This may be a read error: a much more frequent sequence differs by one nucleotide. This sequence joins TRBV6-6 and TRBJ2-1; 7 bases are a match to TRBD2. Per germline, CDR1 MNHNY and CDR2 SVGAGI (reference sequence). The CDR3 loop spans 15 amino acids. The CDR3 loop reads CASSYRLAENNKQFF. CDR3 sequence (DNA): TGTGCCAGCAGTTACCGGCTAGCGGAGAACAATAAGCAGTTCTTC.

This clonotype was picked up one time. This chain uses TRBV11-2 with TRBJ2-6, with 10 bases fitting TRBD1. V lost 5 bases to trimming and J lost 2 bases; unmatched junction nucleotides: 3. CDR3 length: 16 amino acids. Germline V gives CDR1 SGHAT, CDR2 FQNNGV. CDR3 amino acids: CASSPTGGPGANVLTF. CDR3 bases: TGTGCCAGCAGCCCGACAGGGGGCCCTGGGGCCAACGTCCTGACTTTC.

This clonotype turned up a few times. CDR3 loop: CASSPHESLNPGETQYF. The DNA for the CDR3 is TGTGCCAGCAGTCCCCATGAATCACTGAACCCAGGGGAGACCCAGTACTTC. The chain has TRBV12-3 or TRBV12-4 and TRBJ2-5; D possibly corresponds to TRBD1 (5 bases). V dropped 5 bases and J dropped 5 bases, with 24 bases sitting between them. This CDR3 is 17 amino acids long.

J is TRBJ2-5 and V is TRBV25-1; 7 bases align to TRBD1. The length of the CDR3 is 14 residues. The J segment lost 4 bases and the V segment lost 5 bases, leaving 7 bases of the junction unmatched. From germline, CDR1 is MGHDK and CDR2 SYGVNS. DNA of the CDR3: TGTGCCAGCAGTTTCCGGGACAGCCGAGAGACCCAGTACTTC. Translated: CASSFRDSRETQYF.

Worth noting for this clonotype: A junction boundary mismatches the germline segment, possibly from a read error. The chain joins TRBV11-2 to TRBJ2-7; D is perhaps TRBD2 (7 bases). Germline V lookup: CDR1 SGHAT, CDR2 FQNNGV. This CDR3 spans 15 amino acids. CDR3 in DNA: TGTGCCAGCGGCTTAGTGACGGGGGGCCGTTACGAGCAGTACTTC. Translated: CASGLVTGGRYEQYF.

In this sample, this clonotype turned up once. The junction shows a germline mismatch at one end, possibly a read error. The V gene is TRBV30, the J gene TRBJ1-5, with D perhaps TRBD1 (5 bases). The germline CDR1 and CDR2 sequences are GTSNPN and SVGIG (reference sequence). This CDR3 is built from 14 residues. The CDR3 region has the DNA TGTGCCAGGAGTGAGGGCAGGGCCAATCAGCCCCAGCATTTT. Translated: CARSEGRANQPQHF.

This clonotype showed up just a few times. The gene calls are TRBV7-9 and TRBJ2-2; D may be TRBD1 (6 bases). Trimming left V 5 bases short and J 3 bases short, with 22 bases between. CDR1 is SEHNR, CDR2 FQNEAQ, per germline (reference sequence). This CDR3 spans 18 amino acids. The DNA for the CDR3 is TGTGCCAGCAGCCGCCCCATTACAGGGAAGGGGGACACCGGGGAGCTGTTTTTT. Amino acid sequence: CASSRPITGKGDTGELFF.

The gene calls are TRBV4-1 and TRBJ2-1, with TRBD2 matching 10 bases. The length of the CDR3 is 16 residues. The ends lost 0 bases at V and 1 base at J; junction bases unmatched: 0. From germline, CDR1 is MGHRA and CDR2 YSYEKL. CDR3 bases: TGCGCCAGCAGCCAAGAACTAGCGGGGTCCTACAATGAGCAGTTCTTC. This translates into CASSQELAGSYNEQFF.

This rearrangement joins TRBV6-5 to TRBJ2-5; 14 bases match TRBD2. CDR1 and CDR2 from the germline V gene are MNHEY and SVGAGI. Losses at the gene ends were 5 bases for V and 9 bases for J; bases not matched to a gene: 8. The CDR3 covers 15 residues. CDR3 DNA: TGTGCCAGCAGTGTCGGGACTAGCGGGAGCGAGGCCCAGTACTTC. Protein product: CASSVGTSGSEAQYF.

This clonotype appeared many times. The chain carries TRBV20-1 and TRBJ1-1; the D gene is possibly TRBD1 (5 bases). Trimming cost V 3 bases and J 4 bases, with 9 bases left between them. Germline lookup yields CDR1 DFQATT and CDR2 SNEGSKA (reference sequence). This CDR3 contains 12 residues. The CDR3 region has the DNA TGCAGTGCTAGCCGGGGGGGCACTGAAGCTTTCTTT. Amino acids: CSASRGGTEAFF.

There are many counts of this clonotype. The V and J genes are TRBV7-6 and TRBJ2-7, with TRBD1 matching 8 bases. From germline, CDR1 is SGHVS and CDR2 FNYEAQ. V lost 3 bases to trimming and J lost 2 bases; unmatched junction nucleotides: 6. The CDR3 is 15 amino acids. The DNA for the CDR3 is TGTGCCAGCAGCTTGGGACAGGCACCTACCTACGAGCAGTACTTC. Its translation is CASSLGQAPTYEQYF.

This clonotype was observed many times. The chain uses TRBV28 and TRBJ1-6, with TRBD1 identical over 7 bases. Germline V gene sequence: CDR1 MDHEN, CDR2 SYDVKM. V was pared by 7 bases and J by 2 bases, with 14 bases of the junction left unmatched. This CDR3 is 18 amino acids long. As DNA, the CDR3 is TGTGCCAGCAACAAGGACAGGAAAACTGATCCCTATAATTCACCCCTCCACTTT. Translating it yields CASNKDRKTDPYNSPLHF.

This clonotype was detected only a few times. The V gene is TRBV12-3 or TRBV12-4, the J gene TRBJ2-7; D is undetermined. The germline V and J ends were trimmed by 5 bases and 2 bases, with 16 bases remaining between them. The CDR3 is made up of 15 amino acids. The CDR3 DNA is TGTGCCAGCAGTCCAGACCGCCGGGCAGCCTACGAGCAGTACTTC. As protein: CASSPDRRAAYEQYF.